This T cell receptor beta chain was sequenced in a study of shared clonotypes between healthy human individuals. This CDR3 has 14 amino acids. V lost 4 bases and J 1 base, leaving 11 bases between the germline ends. Germline assignment: CDR1 MDHEN and CDR2 SYDVKM. Produced via immunoSEQ multiplex PCR; TCRdb's table is partial and in-frame only. Among 2 million to 2.5 million clones, about nine tenths were seen once, and the ten largest hold around 0.38%. The source material was naive CD4+ T cells from PBMCs. Indicated subset: CD45RA+ positively selected. The rearrangement joins TRBV28 to TRBJ2-7; D is unclear. This TCR was sampled from a man younger than 35 in good health. Some clones in this sample may be carry-over from other donors' samples. Written as DNA, the CDR3 is TGTGCCAGCAGTTGGCTGATAGGTTCCTACGAGCAGTACTTC. Protein product: CASSWLIGSYEQYF.